The T cell receptor beta chain described here comes from a study of cytomegalovirus exposure and HLA in healthy donors. Broader study findings: Most of the TCR beta V segments (in an earlier analysis) were productive either about 87% or about 30% of the time.

PCR involved 60 Vbeta and 13 Jbeta primers. Produced via immunoSEQ multiplex PCR; TCRdb's table is partial and in-frame only. The sample yields 75,000 to 95,000 clones, of which the top ten take up 1.3% to 1.5%. The trim removed 1 base at V and 5 bases at J, leaving 1 base unmatched. There are 16 residues in the CDR3. Looked up from germline, CDR1 is SGHTA and CDR2 is FQGNSA. Of note for this clone: The antigen remains unidentified.

This clonotype originated in a woman aged 55-75 years in good health and CMV-seronegative. This chain joins TRBV7-2 and TRBJ2-4; 14 bases are a match to TRBD2. Sequenced: PBMCs. The CDR3 region is CASSLGLAGGENIQYF. The CDR3 DNA is TGTGCCAGCAGCTTAGGACTAGCGGGAGGGGAAAACATTCAGTACTTC.